Listed below are T cell receptor beta chains from one sample, sequenced in a study of CD8+CD57+ T cells in acquired aplastic anemia. Each CDR3 protein is one row after TCRdb ran MiXCR on the reads. The sample lists about 420,000 distinct CDR3 sequences; about 70% were seen once. Sequenced: sorted CD4+, CD8+, or CD8+CD57+ T cells (not recorded which) from PBMCs. These receptors all stem from a human donor in good health, serving as a control. Each CDR3 is given with its conserved first and last residue. The order of the fields is J gene, D gene, V gene, clone size, CDR3 DNA, CDR3 protein. The D gene is left open where the match is weak. Clone size is not always given. Where it is, it says once, few, many or a class for expanded clones.

>TRBJ2-7|.|TRBV9|many
TGTGCCAGCAGCGTAGACCAGGGTCCGTACGAGCAGTACTTC
CASSVDQGPYEQYF
>TRBJ1-4|.|TRBV7-4|.
TGTGCCAGCAGCCCTGGAAAAGGGGGAAATGAAAAACTGTTTTTT
CASSPGKGGNEKLFF
>TRBJ2-5|.|TRBV20-1|many
TGCAGTGCTAGCGGACAAGAGACCCAGTACTTC
CSASGQETQYF
>TRBJ2-7|TRBD2|TRBV2|.
TGTGCCAGCAACCTAGCGGGGGGCGGAACCTACGAGCAGTACTTC
CASNLAGGGTYEQYF
>TRBJ1-1|.|TRBV7-3|.
TGTGCCAGCAGCCAGGGACGCTGGAACACTGAAGCTTTCTTT
CASSQGRWNTEAFF
>TRBJ2-5|TRBD2|TRBV25-1|.
TGTGCTAGACCCCTGGCTAGCGGGTCGCGTGAGACCCAGTACTTC
CARPLASGSRETQYF
>TRBJ2-7|.|TRBV5-5|once
TGTGCCAGCAACTCCTCGACAGTGTCCCACGAGCAGTACTTC
CASNSSTVSHEQYF
>TRBJ1-6|.|TRBV7-8|.
TGTGCCAGCAGTTTAGGAGGGTACGAGCAGTACCTCGGGTTT
CASSLGGYEQYLGF
>TRBJ1-6|.|TRBV5-8|.
TGTGCCAGCAGCACGCGGAAGGGGCGATGGGCACCCCTCCACTTT
CASSTRKGRWAPLHF
>TRBJ2-7|.|TRBV5-1|.
TGCGCCAGCAGCTGGGTAGGAGGGGACGACGAGCAGTACTTC
CASSWVGGDDEQYF
>TRBJ2-2|.|TRBV3-1|many
TGTGCCAGCAGCCAAGACCACTCGAACACCGGGGAGCTGTTTTTT
CASSQDHSNTGELFF
>TRBJ2-3|.|TRBV7-8|.
TGTGCCAGCAGGGCCCCTACCGCAGATACGCAGTATTTT
CASRAPTADTQYF
>TRBJ1-2|TRBD1|TRBV7-3|.
TGTGCCAGCAGGCAGGGGGGAGGGACAGATACCTACACCTTC
CASRQGGGTDTYTF
>TRBJ1-5|.|TRBV10-3|.
TGTGCCAGCAGGGAACGGAACAGGGTCCTACCGATCGGCGTCAATCAGCCACAGCATTTT
CASRERNRVLPIGVNQPQHF
>TRBJ2-7|.|TRBV7-6|few
TGTGCCAGCAGCTTAGCGAGGGGAGACGAGCAGTACTTC
CASSLARGDEQYF
>TRBJ1-1|.|TRBV7-2|.
TGTGCCAGCAGCTTAGGGCCGAATCCCTGGTGGAACACTGAAGCTTTCTTT
CASSLGPNPWWNTEAFF
>TRBJ1-2|.|TRBV28|many
TGTGCCAGCAGTTTACTCGGCCCTAACTATGGCTACACCTTC
CASSLLGPNYGYTF
>TRBJ1-1|TRBD1|TRBV9|.
TGTGCCAGCAGCCCCGACAGGGCTTGGGACAATGAGCAGTTCTTT
CASSPDRAWDNEQFF
>TRBJ2-5|.|TRBV11-3|many
TGTGCCAGCAGCGCCAGGACCTCCTGGGGAGAGACCCAGTACTTC
CASSARTSWGETQYF
>TRBJ1-2|.|TRBV9|.
TGTGCCAGCAGTTGGGACGGTAAATACGAGCAGTACTCCTTC
CASSWDGKYEQYSF
>TRBJ2-5|.|TRBV6-2/TRBV6-3|.
TGTGCCAGCCATCCCTGGGGGGGCCTCGAGACCCAGTACTTC
CASHPWGGLETQYF
>TRBJ2-7|.|TRBV19|.
TGTGCCAGTAGTCGGGACCCTACCTACAAGCAGGACTTC
CASSRDPTYKQDF
>TRBJ1-6|.|TRBV9|.
TGTGCCAGCAGCTTCGCCCTCGAGGGCTCCTCCCACCTCCACTTT
CASSFALEGSSHLHF
>TRBJ2-3|TRBD2|TRBV7-6|.
TGTGCCAGCAGCACTAGCGGGGGGCGGGCGGATACGCAGTATTTT
CASSTSGGRADTQYF
>TRBJ1-4|.|TRBV9|many
TGTGCCAGCAGTCAAAGAGCCACTAATGAAAAACTGTTTTTT
CASSQRATNEKLFF
>TRBJ1-3|.|TRBV12-3/TRBV12-4|many
TGTGCCAGCAGTTTATTCGGCTCTGGAAACACCATATATTTT
CASSLFGSGNTIYF
>TRBJ1-1|.|TRBV20-1|.
TGCAGTGCCGAAGACAACTATGGCTTCATGGCTTTCTTT
CSAEDNYGFMAFF
>TRBJ1-1|TRBD1|TRBV7-9|many
TGTGCCAGCAGCTTGCTCGGGACAGCGAACACTGAAGCTTTCTTT
CASSLLGTANTEAFF
>TRBJ2-7|.|TRBV7-8|.
TGTGCCAGCATCAAGCACAGAAGTTCCTACGAGCAGTACTTC
CASIKHRSSYEQYF
>TRBJ1-5|.|TRBV5-5|.
TGTGCCAGCAGCTTAGCCACATGTAACAATCAGCCCCAGCATTTT
CASSLATCNNQPQHF
>TRBJ1-4|TRBD1|TRBV5-4|many
TGTGCCAGCAGCCAAGACAGGGGTGCTAATGAAAAACTGTTTTTT
CASSQDRGANEKLFF
>TRBJ2-3|TRBD2|TRBV20-1|many
TGCAGTGCCCCCTTGGCGGGGGGGCCCACAGATACGCAGTATTTT
CSAPLAGGPTDTQYF
>TRBJ1-5|TRBD1|TRBV11-2|.
TGTGCCAGCAGCTTCCGGGACAGCTATCAGCCCCAGCATTTT
CASSFRDSYQPQHF
>TRBJ1-5|TRBD1|TRBV20-1|many
TGCAGTGCTATAGACAGGGTGACGGTTCATCAGCCCCAGCATTTT
CSAIDRVTVHQPQHF
>TRBJ2-7|TRBD2|TRBV30|.
TGTGCCTGGGGTGTACTGGGGAGGGCCTACGAGCAGTACTTC
CAWGVLGRAYEQYF